These 21 T cell receptor beta chains came from one sample sequenced in a study of cytomegalovirus exposure and HLA in healthy donors. The PCR employed 60 Vbeta primers together with 13 Jbeta primers. The repertoire was sequenced with immunoSEQ multiplex PCR; TCRdb's copy has only in-frame clones and lacks some. The data show approximately 160,000 clones, approximately 78% seen once. Sequencing was done on a sample of PBMCs. All receptors come from a girl aged 2 to 10 in good health and CMV-seropositive.

The table lists this clone with a few counts. V gene TRBV4-1 combines with J gene TRBJ1-5; TRBD1 matches at 9 bases. There are 16 residues in the CDR3. V gave up 1 base and J gave up 3 bases; unmatched junction bases: 4. Germline V gene lookup returns CDR1 MGHRA and CDR2 YSYEKL. This CDR3 is CASSQAGTGINQPQHF. The CDR3 bases are TGCGCCAGCAGCCAAGCCGGGACAGGGATCAATCAGCCCCAGCATTTT.

CDR3 residues: CASSLQNTEAFF. The CDR3, as DNA: TGCGCCAGCAGCTTACAGAACACTGAAGCTTTCTTT. The V gene is TRBV5-1, the J gene TRBJ1-1, with D unresolved. The germline gives CDR1 SGHRS, CDR2 YFSETQ. The CDR3 contains 12 residues. V was shortened by 2 bases and J by 1 base, with 3 bases between the two germline ends.

The chain employs TRBV10-3 and TRBJ2-7, with a possible D match to TRBD1 (5 bases). The CDR3 totals 12 residues. Germline V gene lookup returns CDR1 ENHRY and CDR2 SYGVKD. V gave up 4 bases and J gave up 6 bases, with 10 bases separating them. The CDR3 DNA reads as TGTGCCATCAGTGTAGGGGATCCCGAGCAGTACTTC. This sequence encodes CAISVGDPEQYF.

The chain carries TRBV2 and TRBJ2-5; TRBD2 aligns across 7 bases. This CDR3 spans 14 amino acids. J lost 0 bases, V lost 8 bases, and 6 bases had no gene match. Germline V gene lookup returns CDR1 SNHLY and CDR2 FYNNEI. The CDR3 region is CASSPLADQETQYF. The CDR3 DNA follows: TGTGCCAGCTCCCCTCTAGCGGACCAAGAGACCCAGTACTTC.

The rearrangement links TRBV7-8 to TRBJ2-1, with 8 bases lining up with TRBD2. The CDR3 extends over 15 amino acids. Losses at the gene ends were 4 bases for V and 6 bases for J; bases not matched to a gene: 8. Per germline, CDR1 SGHVS and CDR2 FQNEAQ. CDR3 sequence: CASSYKREWVNEQFF. The CDR3 coding sequence is TGTGCCAGCAGCTACAAGCGGGAGTGGGTCAATGAGCAGTTCTTC. Looking up the rest from reference TRBV7-8 and TRBJ2-1 gives the full variable domain: GAGVSQSPRYKVAKRGQDVALRCDPISGHVSLFWYQQALGQGPEFLTYFQNEAQLDKSGLPSDRFFAERPEGSVSTLKIQRTQQEDSAVYLCASSYKREWVNEQFFGPGTRLTVL.

The chain combines TRBV7-3 with TRBJ2-2, with TRBD2 matching 8 bases. Per the germline V gene, CDR1 is SGHTA and CDR2 is FQGTGA. With V trimmed by 3 bases and J by 0 bases, 0 bases remained unmatched. The CDR3 runs to 15 residues. The CDR3 here is CASSLGLANTGELFF. CDR3 nucleotides: TGTGCCAGCAGCTTGGGACTAGCGAACACCGGGGAGCTGTTTTTT.

The chain has TRBV15 and TRBJ1-4; the match to TRBD1 covers 7 bases. CDR3 length: 15 amino acids. CDR1 and CDR2 from the germline V gene are LNHNV and YYDKDF (reference sequence). V gave up 5 bases and J gave up 7 bases; unmatched junction bases: 10. CDR3 sequence (DNA): TGTGCCACCAGCGGGAGACAGGGAAGGGCTGAAAAACTGTTTTTT. This encodes CATSGRQGRAEKLFF.

This chain uses TRBV5-5 with TRBJ2-7, with D tentatively TRBD1 (6 bases). There are 15 residues in the CDR3. Trimming removed 2 bases from V and 5 bases from J, with 17 bases in between. CDR1 SGHKS and CDR2 YYEKEE come from the germline V gene (reference sequence). The CDR3 spells CASSLWQGLPDEQYF. As DNA, the CDR3 is TGTGCCAGCAGCTTATGGCAGGGGCTTCCTGACGAGCAGTACTTC. Drawing the rest from reference TRBV5-5 and TRBJ2-7, the complete variable domain is DAGVTQSPTHLIKTRGQQVTLRCSPISGHKSVSWYQQVLGQGPQFIFQYYEKEERGRGNFPDRFSARQFPNYSSELNVNALLLGDSALYLCASSLWQGLPDEQYFGPGTRLTVT.

J is TRBJ2-5 and V is TRBV7-2; 9 nucleotides agree with TRBD2. This CDR3 has 15 amino acids. Germline CDR1 and CDR2: SGHTA and FQGNSA. Trimming removed 1 base from V and 2 bases from J; junction bases left unmatched: 2. CDR3 in amino acids: CASSLGLAGQETQYF. The CDR3 DNA is TGTGCCAGCAGCTTAGGGCTAGCGGGGCAAGAGACCCAGTACTTC. The variable domain in full, with the rest retrieved from reference TRBV7-2 and TRBJ2-5, is GAGVSQSPSNKVTEKGKDVELRCDPISGHTALYWYRQSLGQGLEFLIYFQGNSAPDKSGLPSDRFSAERTGGSVSTLTIQRTQQEDSAVYLCASSLGLAGQETQYFGPGTRLLVL.

The V gene is TRBV4-1, the J gene TRBJ2-5, with D perhaps matching TRBD2 (5 bases). Gene TRBJ2-7 matches the end of the DNA better, so the J call may be wrong. Germline CDR1 is MGHRA and CDR2 is YSYEKL. This CDR3 spans 14 amino acids. CDR3 nucleotides: TGCGCCAGCAGCCAAGCTGCGGGTACCTACGAGCAGTACTTC. It is translated as CASSQAAGTYEQYF.

The J gene is TRBJ2-1, the V gene TRBV5-1; possible D gene TRBD2, 6 bases. Trimming pared 4 bases from V and 4 bases from J, leaving 9 bases between. Germline V gene data show CDR1 as SGHRS and CDR2 as YFSETQ. The CDR3 loop spans 13 amino acids. The CDR3: CASSTGTYNEQFF. CDR3 DNA: TGCGCCAGCAGCACCGGGACTTACAATGAGCAGTTCTTC. The full variable domain, completed using reference TRBV5-1 and TRBJ2-1, is KAGVTQTPRYLIKTRGQQVTLSCSPISGHRSVSWYQQTPGQGLQFLFEYFSETQRNKGNFPGRFSGRQFSNSRSEMNVSTLELGDSALYLCASSTGTYNEQFFGPGTRLTVL.

The J gene is TRBJ1-4, the V gene TRBV28; 7 bases match TRBD1. CDR1 and CDR2 (germline): MDHEN, SYDVKM. The CDR3 contains 14 residues. The V and J ends lost 3 bases and 6 bases, in that order; junction bases with no gene match: 4. The CDR3 loop reads CASSFSGGDEKLFF. CDR3 in DNA: TGTGCCAGCAGTTTTTCAGGGGGTGATGAAAAACTGTTTTTT.

V and J are TRBV7-3 and TRBJ2-5; no clear D. V shed 4 bases and J shed 5 bases, with 17 bases lying between them. The germline V gene encodes CDR1 SGHTA and CDR2 FQGTGA. CDR3 length: 15 amino acids. The DNA of the CDR3 is TGTGCCAGCAGCTCGCCGGGTACCGAGGAGGAGACCCAGTACTTC. Protein: CASSSPGTEEETQYF.

The chain employs TRBV5-4 and TRBJ2-7; TRBD2 matches at 8 bases. Germline trimming cut 4 bases from V and 2 bases from J; bases unmatched to any gene: 5. The CDR3 contains 14 residues. The germline CDR1 and CDR2 sequences are SGHNT and YYREEE (reference sequence). CDR3 sequence reads: CASSGGTRPYEQYF. The DNA for the CDR3 is TGTGCCAGCAGCGGCGGGACTAGACCCTACGAGCAGTACTTC.

V is TRBV27 and J is TRBJ2-6, with a tentative D call TRBD2 (5 bases). The CDR3 covers 18 residues. Germline V CDR1 and CDR2: MNHEY, SMNVEV (reference sequence). Deletions cut 3 bases from V and 3 bases from J, with 18 bases between. CDR3 protein: CASSLAPHLRGGANVLTF. The CDR3 DNA sequence: TGTGCCAGCAGTTTGGCCCCACATCTACGGGGTGGGGCCAACGTCCTGACTTTC. Variable domain in full (rest from reference TRBV27 and TRBJ2-6): EAQVTQNPRYLITVTGKKLTVTCSQNMNHEYMSWYRQDPGLGLRQIYYSMNVEVTDKGDVPEGYKVSRKEKRNFPLILESPSPNQTSLYFCASSLAPHLRGGANVLTFGAGSRLTVL.

V is TRBV6-6 and J is TRBJ1-2; D is ambiguous. Between the trimmed V and J ends, which lost 0 bases and 4 bases, there was a span of 15 bases. The CDR3 covers 16 residues. From germline, CDR1 is MNHNY and CDR2 SVGAGI (reference sequence). In DNA form, the CDR3 reads TGTGCCAGCAGTTACTCGATAGAGGGTAGGAGCTATGGCTACACCTTC. Translation gives CASSYSIEGRSYGYTF.

The genes are TRBV2 and TRBJ2-1, with 10 bases fitting TRBD2. Trimming took 6 bases from V and 7 from J; bases not matched to a gene: 9. Germline V gene sequence: CDR1 SNHLY, CDR2 FYNNEI. CDR3 size: 15 residues. CDR3 DNA sequence: TGTGCCAGCAGCGATCTAGCGGGAGAGAGGAATGAGCAGTTCTTC. Amino acids: CASSDLAGERNEQFF.

The chain carries TRBV2 and TRBJ2-3, with 8 bases fitting TRBD2. CDR1 and CDR2 (germline): SNHLY, FYNNEI. The ends lost 10 bases at V and 5 bases at J; junction bases unmatched: 8. This CDR3 has 13 amino acids. CDR3 DNA sequence: TGTGCCACCCAGCGGGAGACTAGAGATACGCAGTATTTT. It codes for CATQRETRDTQYF.

This clone was detected a few times. The J gene is TRBJ1-4, the V gene TRBV5-6; the D gene is possibly TRBD1 (6 bases). Germline assignment: CDR1 SGHDT and CDR2 YYEEEE. The length of the CDR3 is 15 residues. Trimming took off 0 bases at V and 3 bases at J, with 9 bases between the two ends. In DNA, the CDR3 is TGTGCCAGCAGCTTGGCCGGACAGCCTAATGAAAAACTGTTTTTT. This encodes CASSLAGQPNEKLFF. The complete variable domain, with remaining parts taken from reference TRBV5-6 and TRBJ1-4, reads DAGVTQSPTHLIKTRGQQVTLRCSPKSGHDTVSWYQQALGQGPQFIFQYYEEEERQRGNFPDRFSGHQFPNYSSELNVNALLLGDSALYLCASSLAGQPNEKLFFGSGTQLSVL.

This sequence joins TRBV14 and TRBJ2-1, with 10 bases identical to TRBD1. Germline loops: CDR1 SGHDN, CDR2 FVKESK. Trimming took 4 bases from V and 8 from J; bases not matched to a gene: 8. This CDR3 region has 15 residues. CDR3 sequence reads: CASSLTGGAVDEQFF. The CDR3 DNA reads as TGTGCCAGCAGCCTGACAGGGGGCGCGGTGGATGAGCAGTTCTTC.

The genes are TRBV6-1 and TRBJ1-5, with D uncertain. Looked up from germline, CDR1 is MNHNS and CDR2 is SASEGT. Trimming took 5 bases from V and 4 from J, leaving 12 bases between them. CDR3 length equals 14 residues. The CDR3 spells CASSSLARNQPQHF. The CDR3 DNA reads TGTGCCAGCAGTTCCCTCGCTCGGAATCAGCCCCAGCATTTT.